These 22 T cell receptor beta chains were sequenced from one sample in a study of T cell changes during pregnancy in multiple sclerosis (dated by TCRdb to 2018 to 2020). Libraries were prepared through the immunoSEQ multiplex PCR assay. TCRdb carries this immuneACCESS record with in-frame sequences only. Its versions omit some clonotypes, under half of them owing to an unresolved V gene in the studies checked, with the rest unexplained. Across this sample there are some 130,000 clones, with 90% to 98% seen only once. Together, the top ten hold 0.44% of the sample. Sequenced material: peripheral blood, taken after pregnancy. These receptors originate from a female donor with multiple sclerosis, enrolled in a pregnancy study.

This chain links TRBV6-1 with TRBJ2-7, with unresolved D. V was shortened by 3 bases and J by 3 bases, with 18 bases between the two germline ends. This CDR3 contains 16 residues. Germline loops: CDR1 MNHNS, CDR2 SASEGT. The CDR3 nucleotides are TGTGCCAGCAGTGATTTAATGAGGCATCCCATCTACGAGCAGTACTTC. It is translated as CASSDLMRHPIYEQYF.

The rearrangement joins TRBV15 to TRBJ1-3; 9 bases are shared with TRBD1. The CDR3 runs 17 residues. Per germline, CDR1 LNHNV and CDR2 YYDKDF (reference sequence). After removal of 4 bases from V and 1 base from J, the junction contained 8 bases not matched to a gene. Here the CDR3 reads CATSTHAGTGSGNTIYF. CDR3 nucleotides: TGTGCCACCAGCACGCATGCGGGGACAGGGTCTGGAAACACCATATATTTT.

The chain recombines TRBV15 with TRBJ2-5, with TRBD1 matching over 9 bases. The CDR3 totals 16 residues. Germline CDR1 reads LNHNV; CDR2 reads YYDKDF (reference sequence). V lost 6 bases and J lost 5; bases outside the gene matches: 13. The CDR3, as DNA: TGTGCCACCAGTTCCCTGGGACAGGGTAGAGGGGAGACCCAGTACTTC. Amino acids: CATSSLGQGRGETQYF.

The chain uses TRBV29-1 and TRBJ2-5, with a weak D call TRBD2 (6 bases). The CDR3 spans 12 residues. V was cut by 8 bases and J by 0 bases, with 10 bases left in between. Per the germline V gene, CDR1 is SQVTM and CDR2 is ANQGSEA. CDR3 amino acids: CSFRGYQETQYF. As DNA, the CDR3 is TGCAGCTTCCGGGGGTACCAAGAGACCCAGTACTTC.

The V call is TRBV7-8, the J call TRBJ1-1, with unresolved D. This CDR3 spans 14 amino acids. V lost 1 base and J lost 1, with 7 bases in between. Germline values: CDR1 SGHVS, CDR2 FQNEAQ. CDR3 DNA: TGTGCCAGCAGCTTAGGAAACAAGAACACTGAAGCTTTCTTT. It specifies CASSLGNKNTEAFF.

V gene TRBV19 combines with J gene TRBJ1-1; possibly TRBD1 for D (5 bases). CDR3 length equals 11 residues. The V gene lost 4 bases and the J gene lost 8 bases, with 8 bases spanning the gap. CDR1 is LNHDA and CDR2 is SQIVND in the germline V gene (reference sequence). The CDR3 DNA is TGTGCCAGTAGTAGTAACAGGGAAGCTTTCTTT. Translation gives CASSSNREAFF.

This rearrangement joins TRBV4-1 to TRBJ2-1; 12 positions agree with TRBD2. Germline V lookup: CDR1 MGHRA, CDR2 YSYEKL. The CDR3 extends over 20 amino acids. Losses at the gene ends were 0 bases for V and 0 bases for J; bases not matched to a gene: 9. The CDR3 sequence: CASSQERPAGLAGSYNEQFF. In nucleotides, the CDR3 is TGCGCCAGCAGCCAAGAACGCCCCGCGGGACTAGCGGGCTCCTACAATGAGCAGTTCTTC.

This chain links TRBV28 with TRBJ1-2; possible D gene TRBD1, 6 bases. Germline CDR1 and CDR2: MDHEN and SYDVKM. V lost 6 bases, J lost 6 bases, and 17 bases lay in between. The CDR3 has 14 amino acids. CDR3 sequence reads: CASRPQGLSDGYTF. The DNA for the CDR3 is TGTGCCAGCAGGCCACAGGGCCTCTCGGATGGCTACACCTTC.

This sequence joins TRBV28 and TRBJ2-7; 14 bases line up with TRBD2. CDR1 MDHEN and CDR2 SYDVKM come from the germline V gene. Losses at the gene ends were 6 bases for V and 5 bases for J; bases not matched to a gene: 9. The CDR3 spans 16 residues. CDR3 sequence (DNA): TGTGCCAGCAGCTTGACTAGCGGGAGGGGAAGTAACGAGCAGTACTTC. Translating it yields CASSLTSGRGSNEQYF.

V is TRBV29-1 and J is TRBJ2-7; TRBD1 aligns across 10 bases. The germline V gene encodes CDR1 SQVTM and CDR2 ANQGSEA. V dropped 6 bases and J dropped 2; count of bases not matched to a gene: 4. This CDR3 has 13 amino acids. Here the CDR3 DNA reads TGCAGCGTCAAGGACAGGGGGACCTACGAGCAGTACTTC. As protein: CSVKDRGTYEQYF.

In nucleotides, the CDR3 is TGTGCCAGCAGCCTCTTGCGGGGGGACGCGCAGTACTTC. Translation gives CASSLLRGDAQYF. This chain connects TRBV28 to TRBJ2-7; 8 bases fit TRBD2. Per the germline V gene, CDR1 is MDHEN and CDR2 is SYDVKM. The CDR3 loop spans 13 amino acids. The junction had 10 bases not matched to a gene; V was cut back by 6 bases and J by 9 bases.

This clone was recorded a few times. V and J are TRBV30 and TRBJ1-1, with 7 bases fitting TRBD1. The CDR3 is 12 amino acids. V trimming: 3 bases; J trimming: 5 bases; junction bases outside the gene matches: 3. CDR1 is GTSNPN, CDR2 SVGIG, per germline (reference sequence). The CDR3 sequence: CAWRGQYTEAFF. The CDR3 bases are TGTGCCTGGAGGGGACAGTATACTGAAGCTTTCTTT.

This clone showed up just a few times. The chain combines TRBV28 with TRBJ1-1, with no clear D. Germline V gives CDR1 MDHEN, CDR2 SYDVKM. The CDR3 contains 13 residues. The V end was cut by 6 bases, the J end by 5 bases, with 13 bases between. The CDR3: CASSVTLMTEAFF. The DNA of the CDR3 is TGTGCCAGCAGCGTCACCCTAATGACTGAAGCTTTCTTT.

This chain uses TRBV5-1 with TRBJ2-7; D is possibly TRBD1 (7 bases). The V gene lost 0 bases and the J gene lost 3 bases, with 19 bases spanning the gap. The germline V gene encodes CDR1 SGHRS and CDR2 YFSETQ. The CDR3 length is 17 residues. This CDR3 is CASSLGRAKGQHYEQYF. The CDR3 nucleotides read TGCGCCAGCAGCTTGGGGAGGGCTAAGGGACAGCACTACGAGCAGTACTTC.

This clone was seen a handful of times. The chain carries TRBV28 and TRBJ1-1; D is unclear. Trimming pared 7 bases from V and 4 bases from J, leaving 13 bases between. The germline V gene encodes CDR1 MDHEN and CDR2 SYDVKM. CDR3 size: 13 residues. CDR3 bases: TGTGCCAGCATACCAATATACAGCACTGAAGCTTTCTTT. This gives the protein CASIPIYSTEAFF.

V and J are TRBV19 and TRBJ1-5, with 7 bases that match TRBD1. Germline assignment: CDR1 LNHDA and CDR2 SQIVND (reference sequence). The CDR3 is 15 amino acids. V lost 0 bases, J lost 7 bases, and 6 bases stayed unmatched. The CDR3, as DNA: TGTGCCAGTAGTATAGACGAACAGGGGTGGCAGCCCCAGCATTTT. Translated: CASSIDEQGWQPQHF.

The rearrangement uses TRBV6-6 and TRBJ2-1, with 10 bases matching TRBD2. The CDR3 is made up of 15 amino acids. Germline V lookup: CDR1 MNHNY, CDR2 SVGAGI (reference sequence). V lost 10 bases and J lost 1; bases outside the gene matches: 7. The CDR3 region has the DNA TGTGCCATCAGGACTAGCGGATCTTCCTACAATGAGCAGTTCTTC. It yields the protein CAIRTSGSSYNEQFF.

This clone was seen just once. This sequence joins TRBV28 and TRBJ2-7; 7 nucleotides agree with TRBD1. V lost 6 bases and J lost 3; bases outside the gene matches: 2. This CDR3 spans 12 amino acids. Germline CDR1 reads MDHEN; CDR2 reads SYDVKM. This chain's CDR3 is CASRGQIYEQYF. The CDR3 region has the DNA TGTGCCAGCAGGGGACAGATCTACGAGCAGTACTTC. The entire variable domain, with the rest obtained from reference TRBV28 and TRBJ2-7, is as follows: DVKVTQSSRYLVKRTGEKVFLECVQDMDHENMFWYRQDPGLGLRLIYFSYDVKMKEKGDIPEGYSVSREKKERFSLILESASTNQTSMYLCASRGQIYEQYFGPGTRLTVT.

The J gene is TRBJ2-7, the V gene TRBV6-6; TRBD1 might be the D (5 bases). The V end lost 6 bases, the J end lost 0 bases, and 12 bases lay between the germline ends. CDR1 is MNHNY, CDR2 SVGAGI, per germline (reference sequence). CDR3 length: 14 amino acids. The CDR3 loop reads CASSRTLSSYEQYF. The CDR3 nucleotides read TGTGCCAGCAGCAGGACATTAAGCTCCTACGAGCAGTACTTC.

The chain links TRBV21-1 to TRBJ2-7; TRBD1, as called in the table, went unchecked against the DNA. TRBV21-1 represents a pseudogene. The CDR3 is 17 residues long. The CDR3 region is CASSKARGQGETYEQYF. CDR3 DNA sequence: TGTGCCAGCAGCAAAGCCCGGGGACAGGGGGAGACCTACGAGCAGTACTTC.

This clone came up once. The chain carries TRBV27 and TRBJ1-1, with TRBD1 as a possible D gene (6 bases). Trimming took off 3 bases at V and 4 bases at J, with 9 bases between the two ends. CDR3 length: 13 residues. The germline CDR1 and CDR2 sequences are MNHEY and SMNVEV (reference sequence). This CDR3 is CASSFGGATEAFF. CDR3 nucleotides: TGTGCCAGCAGTTTCGGGGGGGCCACTGAAGCTTTCTTT.

This clone has a single count. This chain connects TRBV19 to TRBJ1-1, with a weak D call TRBD1 (5 bases). V dropped 3 bases and J dropped 3 bases, with 11 bases sitting between them. The CDR3 runs 14 residues. Germline V CDR1 and CDR2: LNHDA, SQIVND (reference sequence). The CDR3 here is CASSIGWGDTEAFF. In DNA, the CDR3 is TGTGCCAGTAGTATTGGTTGGGGGGACACTGAAGCTTTCTTT.